The 15 T cell receptor beta chains below were found in one sample sequenced in a study of blood T cells in healthy people across ages. Through a sample-barcoded 5' primer and a J-beta primer mix, a second PCR was run for roughly 6 to 12 cycles. TCRdb redid the calling of the 5' RACE reads with MiXCR, one entry per CDR3 protein. The profile covers fewer than 2,000,000 distinct CDR3 sequences, with 30% to 40% appearing a single time and roughly 10% taken by the ten largest. Input material: blood. The origin of the receptors is a young woman in good health.

This chain joins TRBV7-9 and TRBJ2-1, with unresolved D. Germline V lookup: CDR1 SEHNR, CDR2 FQNEAQ (reference sequence). The ends were cut back, 11 bases at V and 1 base at J, with 12 bases in the middle. The CDR3 has 13 amino acids. CDR3 sequence: CAAGTESYNEQFF. DNA of the CDR3: TGTGCCGCCGGAACCGAATCCTACAATGAGCAGTTCTTC. Complete variable domain (other parts from reference TRBV7-9 and TRBJ2-1): DTGVSQNPRHKITKRGQNVTFRCDPISEHNRLYWYRQTLGQGPEFLTYFQNEAQLEKSRLLSDRFSAERPKGSFSTLEIQRTEQGDSAMYLCAAGTESYNEQFFGPGTRLTVL.

DNA of the CDR3: TGTGCCAGCAGCCTCAGGTGGGACACCACCTACGAGCAGTACTTC. Its translation: CASSLRWDTTYEQYF. The rearrangement links TRBV3-1 to TRBJ2-7; possibly TRBD1 for D (6 bases). The V gene lost 4 bases and the J gene lost 2 bases, with 15 bases spanning the gap. Germline loops: CDR1 LGHDT, CDR2 YNNKEL (reference sequence). The CDR3 totals 15 residues.

J is TRBJ1-5 and V is TRBV7-9; 7 bases map to TRBD1. Germline CDR1 reads SEHNR; CDR2 reads FQNEAQ (reference sequence). CDR3 length equals 15 residues. V dropped 4 bases and J dropped 3; count of bases not matched to a gene: 6. In DNA, the CDR3 is TGTGCCAGCAGCTCGGGACAGAATCCCAATCAGCCCCAGCATTTT. It is translated as CASSSGQNPNQPQHF.

The chain employs TRBV12-3 or TRBV12-4 and TRBJ1-1; 9 bases line up with TRBD1. This CDR3 has 15 amino acids. V trimming: 7 bases; J trimming: 1 base; junction bases outside the gene matches: 7. DNA of the CDR3: TGTGCCAGCAAACTAACAGGGGGCACGAACACTGAAGCTTTCTTT. Its translation: CASKLTGGTNTEAFF.

This clonotype occurred a few times. V and J are TRBV28 and TRBJ2-3; 9 bases fit TRBD2. Unmatched junction bases numbered 12, after V lost 7 bases and J lost 1 base. The CDR3 has 17 amino acids. Germline lookup yields CDR1 MDHEN and CDR2 SYDVKM. In DNA, the CDR3 is TGTGCCAGCAAGAGAAAAATTAGCGGGAGAGGCACAGATACGCAGTATTTT. Translated: CASKRKISGRGTDTQYF.

The chain carries TRBV5-5 and TRBJ2-5; TRBD2 matches 9 bases. CDR3 length equals 16 residues. V shed 1 base and J 5 bases; nucleotides not matched to a gene: 9. Germline CDR1 is SGHKS and CDR2 is YYEKEE (reference sequence). CDR3 in amino acids: CASSLYMRRGGETQYF. The CDR3 DNA follows: TGTGCCAGCAGCTTGTACATGCGGCGGGGGGGGGAGACCCAGTACTTC.

In the case of this clonotype: One junction end disagrees with the germline gene, perhaps due to a read error. The rearrangement uses TRBV5-1 and TRBJ2-5; 7 bases map to TRBD2. This CDR3 has 15 residues. CDR1 and CDR2 (germline): SGHRS, YFSETQ. In DNA form, the CDR3 reads TGCGCCAGCATCTTGGCCGTGGGAGGGTCGGAGACCCAGTACTTC. Translating gives CASILAVGGSETQYF.

This clonotype was counted many times. The chain joins TRBV6-2 or TRBV6-3 to TRBJ2-5, with TRBD1 matching 9 bases. V lost 5 bases and J lost 12; bases outside the gene matches: 10. This CDR3 comprises 13 residues. CDR1 is MNHEY and CDR2 is SVGEGT in the germline V gene. CDR3 nucleotides: TGTGCCAGCAGTCTTAACGCAGGGACAGGGAAGTACTTC. It codes for CASSLNAGTGKYF.

This clonotype was detected only a few times. The chain uses TRBV21-1 and TRBJ2-5; TRBD1, the D gene given by the table, was not confirmed from the DNA. TRBV21-1 is assigned pseudogene status. This CDR3 comprises 16 residues. The CDR3 bases are TGTGCCAGCATCCCCTCCCAGGGACAGGTCCAAGAGACCCAGTACTTC. This encodes CASIPSQGQVQETQYF.

The rearrangement links TRBV14 to TRBJ2-1; no firm D call. Trimming shortened V by 8 bases and J by 7 bases, and 9 bases separated the two germline ends. Germline values: CDR1 SGHDN, CDR2 FVKESK. CDR3 length equals 11 residues. The DNA of the CDR3 is TGTGCCAGCGAGCTGCGGAATGAGCAGTTCTTC. This gives the protein CASELRNEQFF.

The V call is TRBV28, the J call TRBJ2-1; D gene uncertain. Per germline, CDR1 MDHEN and CDR2 SYDVKM. CDR3 size: 17 residues. Deletions cut 8 bases from V and 1 base from J, with 21 bases between. CDR3: CASLNKDPSTSYNEQFF. In DNA form, the CDR3 reads TGTGCCAGCCTTAACAAAGATCCTTCAACGTCCTACAATGAGCAGTTCTTC.

The chain joins TRBV9 to TRBJ2-1, with D perhaps given as TRBD1 or TRBD2 (5 bases each). V was clipped by 3 bases and J by 3 bases, with 13 bases between them. Germline values: CDR1 SGDLS, CDR2 YYNGEE. This CDR3 has 15 residues. The CDR3 here is CASSAGPSLYNEQFF. The DNA of the CDR3 is TGTGCCAGCAGCGCGGGACCATCTCTCTACAATGAGCAGTTCTTC. The full variable domain, completed using reference TRBV9 and TRBJ2-1, is DSGVTQTPKHLITATGQRVTLRCSPRSGDLSVYWYQQSLDQGLQFLIQYYNGEERAKGNILERFSAQQFPDLHSELNLSSLELGDSALYFCASSAGPSLYNEQFFGPGTRLTVL.

The chain couples TRBV2 to TRBJ1-5, with no clear D. The CDR3 loop spans 19 amino acids. Germline V gene lookup returns CDR1 SNHLY and CDR2 FYNNEI. V shed 6 bases and J shed 4 bases, with 28 bases lying between them. CDR3 residues: CASSGPRGRGPVRNQPQHF. The CDR3 DNA is TGTGCCAGCAGCGGACCTCGTGGGAGAGGTCCCGTACGGAATCAGCCCCAGCATTTT. The full variable domain, in which reference TRBV2 and TRBJ1-5 provide the parts outside the CDR3, is EPEVTQTPSHQVTQMGQEVILRCVPISNHLYFYWYRQILGQKVEFLVSFYNNEISEKSEIFDDQFSVERPDGSNFTLKIRSTKLEDSAMYFCASSGPRGRGPVRNQPQHFGDGTRLSIL.

In this sample, this clonotype turned up a few times. The rearrangement uses TRBV7-3 and TRBJ2-6, with TRBD2 as a possible D gene (7 bases). In germline, CDR1 is SGHTA, CDR2 FQGTGA. V dropped 3 bases and J dropped 2 bases, with 17 bases sitting between them. This CDR3 spans 18 amino acids. The CDR3 is CASSFNGGGGTGANVLTF. The CDR3, as DNA: TGTGCCAGCAGCTTTAACGGGGGCGGGGGAACTGGGGCCAACGTCCTGACTTTC.

Only a few counts were recorded for this clonotype. This chain uses TRBV29-1 with TRBJ2-1; TRBD2 matches at 10 bases. V dropped 3 bases and J dropped 4; count of bases not matched to a gene: 12. This CDR3 has 17 amino acids. CDR1 SQVTM and CDR2 ANQGSEA come from the germline V gene. The CDR3 DNA is TGCAGCGTTGAGGGCCCCCCTAGCGGGAGATCTTACAATGAGCAGTTCTTC. Amino acids: CSVEGPPSGRSYNEQFF.